Shown below are 11 T cell receptor beta chains from a single sample sequenced in a study of cytomegalovirus exposure and HLA in healthy donors. Some clones are missing from TCRdb's copy, which holds only in-frame ones; the method was immunoSEQ multiplex PCR. The sample has about 150,000 clones, about 88% seen once. Source material: PBMCs. These receptors all stem from a young woman in good health and CMV-seropositive.

The CDR3 region has the DNA TGTGCCAGCAGCCCTACAGGAAACCCCTACAATGAGCAGTTCTTC. Residues: CASSPTGNPYNEQFF. V is TRBV7-9 and J is TRBJ2-1; TRBD1 is a possible D gene (5 bases). The CDR3 sequence is 15 residues long. Trimming took 5 bases from V and 2 from J, leaving 13 bases between them. CDR1 is SEHNR, CDR2 FQNEAQ, per germline (reference sequence).

V gene TRBV18 combines with J gene TRBJ2-1, with D possibly being TRBD1 (5 bases). The germline V and J ends were trimmed by 4 bases and 9 bases, with 22 bases remaining between them. CDR3 size: 16 residues. Germline assignment: CDR1 KGHSH and CDR2 LQKENI. In DNA, the CDR3 is TGTGCCAGCTCACTAGTGACAGCCACCGTTTTATCTGAGCAGTTCTTC. Its protein is CASSLVTATVLSEQFF.

The V call is TRBV28, the J call TRBJ1-4, with 7 bases that match TRBD1. The length of the CDR3 is 16 residues. Trimming removed 3 bases from V and 5 bases from J; junction bases left unmatched: 9. Germline V gene data show CDR1 as MDHEN and CDR2 as SYDVKM. The CDR3 is CASSLGQQGWNEKLFF. CDR3 DNA: TGTGCCAGCAGTTTGGGGCAACAGGGGTGGAATGAAAAACTGTTTTTT.

This clone was seen a few times. The chain joins TRBV21-1 to TRBJ2-2; TRBD1, the table's D call, lacks a check against the DNA. TRBV21-1 is a pseudogene segment. The CDR3 runs to 13 residues. The CDR3 DNA follows: TGTGCCAGCAAAACAGAGAACACCGGGGAGCTGTTTTTT. This codes for CASKTENTGELFF.

The rearrangement joins TRBV7-2 to TRBJ1-2; perhaps TRBD1 as D (5 bases). V gave up 7 bases and J gave up 0 bases, with 18 bases separating them. This CDR3 spans 16 amino acids. Germline values: CDR1 SGHTA, CDR2 FQGNSA. CDR3 sequence: CASTLARGFPNYGYTF. The DNA for the CDR3 is TGTGCCAGCACCCTAGCGCGGGGGTTTCCTAACTATGGCTACACCTTC.

The V call is TRBV7-2, the J call TRBJ1-6; D is uncertain. The CDR3 loop spans 14 amino acids. V lost 6 bases, J lost 9 bases, and 15 bases lay in between. The germline gives CDR1 SGHTA, CDR2 FQGNSA. CDR3 in amino acids: CASSVVGSSSPLHF. The CDR3 DNA sequence: TGTGCCAGCAGTGTGGTGGGTAGCTCTTCACCCCTCCACTTT.

The chain links TRBV28 to TRBJ2-1, with 10 nucleotides matching TRBD1. The CDR3 extends over 15 amino acids. Losses at the gene ends were 6 bases for V and 3 bases for J; bases not matched to a gene: 5. Germline assignment: CDR1 MDHEN and CDR2 SYDVKM. The CDR3 DNA reads TGTGCCAGCAGCCGCAGGGACAGGGGCTACAATGAGCAGTTCTTC. Translated, it gives CASSRRDRGYNEQFF.

The genes are TRBV7-7 and TRBJ1-3, with unresolved D. CDR3 size: 15 residues. Between the trimmed V and J ends, which lost 2 bases and 4 bases, there was a span of 12 bases. Germline V CDR1 and CDR2: SSHAT, FNYEAQ (reference sequence). Written as DNA, the CDR3 is TGTGCCAGCAGCTTATCCCTAAATGAGGGAAACACCATATATTTT. Translation: CASSLSLNEGNTIYF.

The chain is built from TRBV28 and TRBJ1-2; 12 positions match TRBD1. J was trimmed by 5 bases and V by 8 bases; bases with no gene match: 15. The CDR3 extends over 17 amino acids. Germline CDR1 MDHEN, CDR2 SYDVKM. CDR3 DNA: TGTGCCAGCGGCGGGACAGGGGGCGGCCCCCGAGCTTATGGCTACACCTTC. This codes for CASGGTGGGPRAYGYTF.

J is TRBJ2-5 and V is TRBV19; D perhaps matches TRBD2 (6 bases). The CDR3 loop spans 13 amino acids. Trimming left V 4 bases short and J 5 bases short, with 11 bases between. Germline V gene lookup returns CDR1 LNHDA and CDR2 SQIVND (reference sequence). The CDR3 DNA is TGTGCCAGTAGTAATGGCGGGGCGGAGACCCAGTACTTC. It encodes CASSNGGAETQYF.

The rearrangement links TRBV7-9 to TRBJ2-7; perhaps TRBD1 as D (5 bases). Germline assignment: CDR1 SEHNR and CDR2 FQNEAQ (reference sequence). The CDR3 is made up of 17 amino acids. V lost 0 bases to trimming and J lost 7 bases, with 22 bases between them. The CDR3, as DNA: TGTGCCAGCAGCTTAGCCACAGCGCCCGACAGCGCCCAAGAGCAGTACTTC. Translated, it gives CASSLATAPDSAQEQYF.